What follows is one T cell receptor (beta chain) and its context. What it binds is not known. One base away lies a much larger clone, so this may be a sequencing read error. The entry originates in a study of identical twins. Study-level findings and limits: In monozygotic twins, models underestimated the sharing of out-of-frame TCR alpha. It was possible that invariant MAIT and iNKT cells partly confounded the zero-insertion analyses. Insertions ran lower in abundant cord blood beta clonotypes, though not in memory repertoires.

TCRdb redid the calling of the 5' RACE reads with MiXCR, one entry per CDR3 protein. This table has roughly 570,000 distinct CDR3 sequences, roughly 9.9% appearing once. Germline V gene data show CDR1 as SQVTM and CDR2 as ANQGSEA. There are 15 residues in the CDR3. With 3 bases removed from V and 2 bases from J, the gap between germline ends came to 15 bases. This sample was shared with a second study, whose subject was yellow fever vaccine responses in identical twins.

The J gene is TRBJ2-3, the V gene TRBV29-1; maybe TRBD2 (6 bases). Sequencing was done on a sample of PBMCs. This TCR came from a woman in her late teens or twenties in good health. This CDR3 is CSVEGGGLATDTQYF. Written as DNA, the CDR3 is TGCAGCGTTGAGGGGGGAGGACTGGCCACAGATACGCAGTATTTT.